The present T cell receptor beta chain was sequenced within a study of blood T cell repertoires in COVID-19 (TCRdb year 2020). Study-level background: Samples covering the acute and convalescent phases of COVID-19 were provided by collaborators in the United States, Italy and Spain. The prospective study material was composed of cDNA or gDNA derived from T cells, B-cell-depleted T cells, or PBMCs. Deeply sampled blood TCRbeta repertoires from subjects exposed to, actively infected with, or recovered from COVID-19 were included in the dataset. The repertoires were released in a freely available public database meant as a resource for research on the immune response to SARS-CoV-2. Samples were obtained from the ongoing ImmuneRACE study (first 160 participants) and from over 1,000 subjects provided by 6 global collaborators. The sample metadata nearly always contained a de-identified subject ID, COVID-19 status, age in years and sex. Where available, HLA class I and class II types were obtained from metadata supplied by the sample provider rather than from assay-based typing.

Each collaborating institution followed its own protocols to collect whole blood in K2EDTA tubes. Collaborator samples were shipped for TCRbeta analysis as frozen whole blood, isolated PBMCs, or DNA extracted from either sample type. Overall results and qualifications from the work: Clinical and demographic metadata were provided uncurated, with the amount varying by source and participant.

V loses 1 base of germline sequence and J loses 0 bases, and the interval between the two ends is 9 bases. CDR1 and CDR2, per the germline V gene, are SGHTA and FQGTGA. The CDR3 numbers 16 residues from cysteine through phenylalanine. Only the CDR3 DNA stays, 48 bases, in frame from base 1. To note about this clone: Its recognized antigen is unknown. Nothing much larger sits one base from this clone, and base qualities are not available.

The immunoSEQ Assay, a bias-controlled multiplex PCR, was used to amplify TCRbeta CDR3 regions from genomic DNA. Per the source publication's procedure: Nucleated cell counts per sample were estimated from amplification of reference gene primers within the assay. To quantify the absolute abundance of each unique TCRbeta CDR3 rearrangement, sequence reads were collapsed and filtered. Productive Simpson clonality was computed per sample as the square root of Simpson's diversity index over productive rearrangements. TCRdb obtained this table from immuneACCESS and retained in-frame rearrangements with V and J assigned. These tables miss some clones; where compared with another copy, unresolved V genes account for less than half of the shortfall, and the remainder is unexplained. The DNA was the basis for D and trimming; V, J and clone size are from that table. This sample has some 370,000 clones in its table, and 90% of those were observed once. The ten largest clones take up about 6.5% of the sample.

The sequencing sample was made of peripheral blood. The chain was built from TRBV7-3 and TRBJ2-2; TRBD1 is a possible D gene, resting on 6 matching bases. The TCR comes from a man between 18 and 29 years old with active or convalescent COVID-19. The base sequence is TGTGCCAGCAGCTTAAGAGGGACAACGAACACCGGGGAGCTGTTTTTT. Its protein is CASSLRGTTNTGELFF.